The 27 T cell receptor beta chains listed next were all sequenced from one sample in a study of cytomegalovirus exposure and HLA in healthy donors. With 60 Vbeta and 13 Jbeta primers, the PCR was carried out. Assay: immunoSEQ multiplex PCR; the TCRdb copy retains only in-frame clones and omits some. In the table there are approximately 90,000 clones, approximately 81% of which are singletons. The source material was PBMCs. Receptors were obtained from a man aged 40-50 years in good health and CMV-seropositive.

The V call is TRBV29-1, the J call TRBJ2-5, with D maybe TRBD2 (6 bases). The end of the DNA fits TRBJ2-7 better, so the J call may be wrong. Germline V gene sequence: CDR1 SQVTM, CDR2 ANQGSEA. This CDR3 has 13 residues. The CDR3 loop is CSVAAGLSYEQYF. CDR3 nucleotide sequence: TGCAGCGTTGCGGCGGGGCTCTCCTACGAGCAGTACTTC.

The chain joins TRBV10-1 to TRBJ2-1; 7 bases agree with TRBD2. CDR3 length: 16 residues. Germline trimming cut 0 bases from V and 4 bases from J; bases unmatched to any gene: 6. Germline V gene data show CDR1 as WNHNN and CDR2 as SYGVQD (reference sequence). The CDR3, as DNA: TGCGCCAGCAGTGAGTCCGCCGGGACTATATACAATGAGCAGTTCTTC. Translation gives CASSESAGTIYNEQFF.

V usage is TRBV7-2 and J usage is TRBJ2-2, with a weak D call TRBD1 (5 bases). The germline CDR1 and CDR2 sequences are SGHTA and FQGNSA. Trimming pared 7 bases from V and 0 bases from J, leaving 12 bases between. The CDR3 spans 15 residues. CDR3 loop: CASTRTRTNTGELFF. The DNA for the CDR3 is TGTGCCAGCACCCGGACACGAACGAACACCGGGGAGCTGTTTTTT.

The V call is TRBV9, the J call TRBJ1-6; D possibly corresponds to TRBD1 (5 bases). The CDR3 is made up of 16 amino acids. Trimming removed 4 bases from V and 6 bases from J, with 17 bases in between. The germline CDR1 and CDR2 sequences are SGDLS and YYNGEE. As DNA, the CDR3 is TGTGCCAGCAGCTCCCAGTCGAGGCAGGGTAATTCACCCCTCCACTTT. Its protein product is CASSSQSRQGNSPLHF.

Comment on this clone: The junction departs from germline at one end; a sequencing error may be responsible. This chain links TRBV5-1 with TRBJ2-7; tentative D call: TRBD1 (5 bases). The CDR3 covers 14 residues. Germline assignment: CDR1 SGHRS and CDR2 YFSETQ. CDR3 DNA: TGTGCCAGCAGCCTCTGGGGCAGCTCCTACGAGCAGTACTTC. Residues: CASSLWGSSYEQYF.

The chain has TRBV19 and TRBJ2-1; 7 bases fit TRBD1. Trimming took 3 bases from V and 8 from J; bases not matched to a gene: 10. Germline V gene sequence: CDR1 LNHDA, CDR2 SQIVND (reference sequence). The length of the CDR3 is 15 residues. The CDR3 DNA reads TGTGCCAGTAGTATCGGGGTATGGCAGGGGGATGAGCAGTTCTTC. It codes for CASSIGVWQGDEQFF. Based on the CDR3 plus reference TRBV19 and TRBJ2-1, the full variable domain is DGGITQSPKYLFRKEGQNVTLSCEQNLNHDAMYWYRQDPGQGLRLIYYSQIVNDFQKGDIAEGYSVSREKKESFPLTVTSAQKNPTAFYLCASSIGVWQGDEQFFGPGTRLTVL.

The rearrangement links TRBV10-3 to TRBJ2-1, with TRBD2 as a possible D gene (6 bases). CDR3 size: 21 residues. Germline V gives CDR1 ENHRY, CDR2 SYGVKD. V gave up 2 bases and J gave up 0 bases, with 26 bases separating them. CDR3 amino acids: CAISEPPGTPAGISSYNEQFF. The CDR3 bases are TGTGCCATCAGTGAGCCCCCCGGGACTCCAGCGGGCATAAGCTCCTACAATGAGCAGTTCTTC.

As DNA, the CDR3 is TGTGCCAGCAGTCTAGGGGCCTTCTCTGGAAACACCATATATTTT. Amino acid sequence: CASSLGAFSGNTIYF. The chain combines TRBV6-1 with TRBJ1-3, with D possibly being TRBD1 (5 bases). Trimming cost V 5 bases and J 0 bases, with 11 bases left between them. The CDR3 length is 15 residues. CDR1 is MNHNS and CDR2 is SASEGT in the germline V gene.

The chain couples TRBV2 to TRBJ2-1, with TRBD2 identical over 7 bases. The V and J ends lost 6 bases and 5 bases, in that order; junction bases with no gene match: 10. The CDR3 is made up of 15 amino acids. Germline loops: CDR1 SNHLY, CDR2 FYNNEI. The CDR3 nucleotides read TGTGCCAGCAGCCCCGGTAGCGGGCCGAACAATGAGCAGTTCTTC. Encoded protein: CASSPGSGPNNEQFF.

The CDR3 region is CASSDLQGFGGNTIYF. CDR3 bases: TGTGCCAGCAGCGACCTACAGGGTTTCGGTGGAAACACCATATATTTT. The chain joins TRBV7-9 to TRBJ1-3, with a possible D match to TRBD1 (6 bases). Germline CDR1 reads SEHNR; CDR2 reads FQNEAQ (reference sequence). V was trimmed by 5 bases and J by 3 bases, leaving 17 bases between them. The CDR3 is 16 amino acids.

This chain connects TRBV29-1 to TRBJ2-1, with 11 bases fitting TRBD2. Germline V gene sequence: CDR1 SQVTM, CDR2 ANQGSEA. CDR3 length equals 15 residues. The CDR3: CSDTGLAGSYGEQFF. CDR3 nucleotide sequence: TGCAGTGACACTGGACTAGCGGGTTCCTACGGGGAGCAGTTCTTC.

The CDR3 protein is CASSFSTVNTEAFF. In DNA, the CDR3 is TGTGCCAGCAGTTTTTCAACAGTGAACACTGAAGCTTTCTTT. This rearrangement joins TRBV27 to TRBJ1-1; D is unresolved. This CDR3 is 14 amino acids long. Germline assignment: CDR1 MNHEY and CDR2 SMNVEV (reference sequence). Trimming shortened V by 3 bases and J by 0 bases, and 8 bases separated the two germline ends.

The chain employs TRBV9 and TRBJ2-4; 9 nucleotides agree with TRBD1. The CDR3 is 19 amino acids. Trimming took 3 bases from V and 2 from J; bases not matched to a gene: 15. The germline gives CDR1 SGDLS, CDR2 YYNGEE. This chain's CDR3 is CASSARGTGGSSTKNIQYF. In DNA form, the CDR3 reads TGTGCCAGCAGCGCCAGAGGTACAGGGGGCAGCTCTACCAAAAACATTCAGTACTTC.

The rearrangement joins TRBV4-2 to TRBJ2-7; D is undetermined. The CDR3 extends over 12 amino acids. Trimming stripped 1 base from V and 6 bases from J, with 7 bases between. In germline, CDR1 is LGHNA, CDR2 YNFKEQ. The CDR3: CASSQGGLEQYF. The CDR3 coding sequence is TGTGCCAGCAGCCAAGGAGGCCTCGAGCAGTACTTC.

The chain is built from TRBV2 and TRBJ2-7; D possibly corresponds to TRBD1 (6 bases). Germline CDR1 is SNHLY and CDR2 is FYNNEI. Trimming removed 6 bases from V and 3 bases from J, with 18 bases in between. The CDR3 contains 15 residues. CDR3 DNA: TGTGCCAGCAGGGCCGGGACAACTGGTTTCTACGAGCAGTACTTC. Its protein is CASRAGTTGFYEQYF.

A few counts support this clone. The rearrangement links TRBV5-6 to TRBJ2-1, with D possibly TRBD1 on 6 matching bases. This CDR3 is built from 15 residues. Deletions cut 4 bases from V and 7 bases from J, with 18 bases between. Germline V gene lookup returns CDR1 SGHDT and CDR2 YYEEEE. For the CDR3, the DNA is TGTGCCAGCAGCAGACGGACAGAGTTGAGGAATGAGCAGTTCTTC. Its translation: CASSRRTELRNEQFF.

The chain carries TRBV7-2 and TRBJ1-6; tentatively, D is TRBD1 (5 bases). Per germline, CDR1 SGHTA and CDR2 FQGNSA. CDR3 length: 17 residues. V lost 1 base and J 5 bases, leaving 15 bases between the germline ends. For the CDR3, the DNA is TGTGCCAGCAGCTTAGACATCCCTCAGGGTCATAATTCACCCCTCCACTTT. It codes for CASSLDIPQGHNSPLHF.

The chain has TRBV6-1 and TRBJ1-1, with a possible D match to TRBD1 (5 bases). The V end lost 0 bases, the J end lost 0 bases, and 5 bases lay between the germline ends. There are 14 residues in the CDR3. CDR1 and CDR2 from the germline V gene are MNHNS and SASEGT. CDR3 coding DNA: TGTGCCAGCAGTGAAGCGGGGCTGAACACTGAAGCTTTCTTT. Its translation: CASSEAGLNTEAFF.

The gene calls are TRBV9 and TRBJ2-6; D is perhaps TRBD2 (5 bases). Germline V CDR1 and CDR2: SGDLS, YYNGEE. The CDR3 sequence is 20 residues long. Trimming took off 0 bases at V and 0 bases at J, with 19 bases between the two ends. In nucleotides, the CDR3 is TGTGCCAGCAGCGTAGATCATCGGGGTAGGCTTCCCTCTGGGGCCAACGTCCTGACTTTC. Translated, it gives CASSVDHRGRLPSGANVLTF.

V gene TRBV5-8 combines with J gene TRBJ1-1; 9 nucleotides line up with TRBD1. In germline, CDR1 is SGHTS, CDR2 YDEGEE. The length of the CDR3 is 15 residues. With V trimmed by 4 bases and J by 3 bases, 7 bases remained unmatched. CDR3: CASSLGQGIYTEAFF. CDR3 bases: TGTGCCAGCAGCCTGGGACAGGGTATTTACACTGAAGCTTTCTTT.

This clone was picked up one time. V is TRBV6-5 and J is TRBJ2-7; weak D call: TRBD1 (6 bases). The CDR3 covers 13 residues. Germline CDR1 reads MNHEY; CDR2 reads SVGAGI. The V and J ends lost 6 bases and 3 bases respectively, with 12 bases between them. CDR3 sequence: CASSRNRDYEQYF. Here the CDR3 DNA reads TGTGCCAGCAGCCGTAACAGGGACTACGAGCAGTACTTC.

V and J are TRBV4-2 and TRBJ1-3; D is perhaps TRBD1 (6 bases). CDR3 length: 16 amino acids. The V and J ends lost 1 base and 0 bases respectively, with 10 bases between them. Germline V gene lookup returns CDR1 LGHNA and CDR2 YNFKEQ. The CDR3 coding sequence is TGTGCCAGCAGCCAAGTACCAGGGGTCTCTGGAAACACCATATATTTT. Translated, it gives CASSQVPGVSGNTIYF.

This chain uses TRBV10-1 with TRBJ2-7, with a weak D call TRBD1 (5 bases). Trimming pared 2 bases from V and 2 bases from J, leaving 7 bases between. Germline V lookup: CDR1 WNHNN, CDR2 SYGVQD (reference sequence). The CDR3 has 13 amino acids. CDR3 bases: TGCGCCAGCAGTGAGGGGGCTACCTACGAGCAGTACTTC. This sequence encodes CASSEGATYEQYF.

The chain uses TRBV9 and TRBJ1-1; D remains unclear. CDR1 and CDR2 from the germline V gene are SGDLS and YYNGEE. With 4 bases removed from V and 2 bases from J, the gap between germline ends came to 12 bases. The CDR3 contains 14 residues. CDR3 sequence reads: CASSFRVENTEAFF. The CDR3 coding sequence is TGTGCCAGCAGCTTCCGGGTGGAAAACACTGAAGCTTTCTTT.

The CDR3 bases are TGCGCCAGCAGTCCCGGGACAGGGGTCGTTAACACAGATACGCAGTATTTT. The encoded protein is CASSPGTGVVNTDTQYF. This rearrangement joins TRBV5-1 to TRBJ2-3, with 10 nucleotides matching TRBD1. Germline assignment: CDR1 SGHRS and CDR2 YFSETQ. The CDR3 consists of 17 residues. Germline trimming cut 5 bases from V and 2 bases from J; bases unmatched to any gene: 11.

The CDR3 reads CASKTTGGSNQPQHF. The CDR3 DNA follows: TGTGCCAGTAAAACTACAGGGGGGAGCAATCAGCCCCAGCATTTT. The V gene is TRBV19, the J gene TRBJ1-5; 8 bases match TRBD1. The J segment lost 1 base and the V segment lost 7 bases, leaving 6 bases of the junction unmatched. The V gene's germline CDR1 is LNHDA and CDR2 SQIVND (reference sequence). The CDR3 consists of 15 residues. The entire variable domain, with the rest obtained from reference TRBV19 and TRBJ1-5, is as follows: DGGITQSPKYLFRKEGQNVTLSCEQNLNHDAMYWYRQDPGQGLRLIYYSQIVNDFQKGDIAEGYSVSREKKESFPLTVTSAQKNPTAFYLCASKTTGGSNQPQHFGDGTRLSIL.

The genes are TRBV5-4 and TRBJ2-3, with a tentative D call TRBD2 (5 bases). The germline V gene has CDR1 SGHNT and CDR2 YYREEE (reference sequence). The V and J ends lost 2 bases and 3 bases respectively, with 13 bases between them. The CDR3 sequence is 15 residues long. CDR3: CASSLKTPGTDTQYF. CDR3 nucleotides: TGTGCCAGCAGCTTAAAGACCCCGGGGACAGATACGCAGTATTTT.